This is a list of T cell receptor beta chains from one sample in a study of brain T cells in children with intractable seizures. TCRdb keeps only in-frame clones here, not all; method: immunoSEQ multiplex PCR. Altogether under 400,000 clones are present, more than 85% being singletons, with the ten largest covering around 6%. The material was peripheral blood, obtained roughly 5 months after surgery. These receptor sequences come from a boy less than two years old with tuberous sclerosis and intractable seizures. Each CDR3 is given with its conserved first and last residue. The D gene is left open where the match is weak. Part of the rows lack a size; the others show once, few, many or a class for expanded clones.

V	J	D	size	CDR3	DNA
TRBV6-5	TRBJ1-2	.	.	CASSKTGVYGYTF	TGTGCCAGCAGTAAGACCGGGGTGTATGGCTACACCTTC
TRBV3-1/TRBV3-2	TRBJ2-1	TRBD2	.	CASRHSGSGGNEQFF	TGTGCCAGCAGACACAGCGGGAGTGGGGGGAATGAGCAGTTCTTC
TRBV27	TRBJ1-4	.	.	CASRIQGGEKLFF	TGTGCCAGCAGGATTCAGGGCGGTGAAAAACTGTTTTTT
TRBV12-3/TRBV12-4	TRBJ1-1	.	.	CASSWEDTEAFF	TGTGCCAGCAGTTGGGAAGACACTGAAGCTTTCTTT
TRBV5-1	TRBJ2-7	TRBD1	.	CASSLARGMAYEQYF	TGCGCCAGCAGCTTGGCCAGGGGGATGGCCTACGAGCAGTACTTC
TRBV3-1/TRBV3-2	TRBJ2-4	.	.	CASSQGLPSGKNIQYF	TGTGCCAGCAGCCAAGGACTACCATCGGGCAAAAACATTCAGTACTTC
TRBV7-9	TRBJ1-2	.	.	CASSLRLAEGYTF	TGTGCCAGCAGCTTACGGCTTGCTGAGGGCTACACCTTC
TRBV9	TRBJ2-7	TRBD1	.	CASSAGTGVTYEQYF	TGTGCCAGCAGCGCCGGGACAGGGGTAACCTACGAGCAGTACTTC
TRBV6-5	TRBJ1-1	.	.	CASRMTGTLNTEAFF	TGTGCCAGCAGGATGACAGGAACATTGAACACTGAAGCTTTCTTT
TRBV4-1	TRBJ1-5	.	once	CASSQDDPGNQPQHF	TGCGCCAGCAGCCAAGATGACCCCGGGAATCAGCCCCAGCATTTT
TRBV7-9	TRBJ1-2	.	.	CASSLGQGNYGYTF	TGTGCCAGCAGCTTAGGCCAGGGGAACTATGGCTACACCTTC
TRBV2	TRBJ2-1	.	.	CASGGHEQFF	TGTGCCAGCGGGGGTCATGAGCAGTTCTTC
TRBV5-4	TRBJ2-5	.	.	CASSVQAGGETQYF	TGTGCCAGCAGCGTTCAGGCGGGCGGAGAGACCCAGTACTTC
TRBV10-3	TRBJ2-1	.	.	CAISEVGFGNEQFF	TGTGCCATCAGTGAGGTGGGATTTGGCAATGAGCAGTTCTTC
TRBV4-1	TRBJ1-1	.	.	CASSQISLVGGNTEAFF	TGCGCCAGCAGCCAAATCTCTCTAGTGGGAGGGAACACTGAAGCTTTCTTT
TRBV7-9	TRBJ1-3	TRBD1	few	CASSSIANRGGLDTIYF	TGTGCCAGCAGCTCAATCGCCAACAGGGGAGGATTGGACACCATATATTTT
TRBV10-3	TRBJ2-3	.	once	CAIRPGEALIDTQYF	TGTGCCATCAGGCCTGGCGAGGCGCTAATAGATACGCAGTATTTT
TRBV11-3	TRBJ2-5	.	.	CASSLRTIRPGVVETQYF	TGTGCCAGCAGCTTAAGAACGATCAGGCCGGGGGTTGTGGAGACCCAGTACTTC